This TCR beta chain is drawn from a study of identical twins. Each CDR3 protein is one row after TCRdb ran MiXCR on the 5' RACE reads. The sample contains some 250,000 distinct CDR3 sequences, about 12% of which appear only once. Remarks on this clonotype: Antigen unknown.

The study, taken as a whole, reports: High-abundance cord blood beta clonotypes had fewer insertions; memory repertoires showed none.

The V segment lost 7 bases and the J segment 0 bases; nucleotides outside the gene matches: 9. From germline, CDR1 is SNHLY and CDR2 FYNNEI. The CDR3 covers 16 residues. A further study also used this sample, focusing on yellow fever vaccine responses in identical twins.

V and J are TRBV2 and TRBJ2-3; TRBD2 agrees at 8 bases. The clonotype originates from a young woman in good health. Material for sequencing was memory (CD45RO+) T cells sorted from blood. CDR3 sequence: CASTPGGFSSTDTQYF. CDR3 DNA: TGTGCCAGCACGCCGGGAGGGTTTTCTAGCACAGATACGCAGTATTTT.